These 12 T cell receptor beta chains share one sample of origin, sequenced in a study of blood T cells in healthy people across ages. Alongside a J-beta primer mix, a sample-barcoded 5' primer served in a second PCR lasting roughly 6 to 11 cycles. TCRdb reanalysed the 5' RACE reads using MiXCR and keeps one entry per CDR3 protein. The sample has approximately 780,000 distinct CDR3 sequences, 20% to 30% seen once. These records were also assigned to another study, of T cells of mothers and their children.

Sequenced material: blood. The receptor source for this set is a boy younger than 18 in good health.

This clonotype was seen a handful of times. The chain combines TRBV10-2 with TRBJ2-3; 13 bases are a match to TRBD2. This CDR3 is 15 amino acids long. V gave up 6 bases and J gave up 2 bases; unmatched junction bases: 2. Looked up from germline, CDR1 is WSHSY and CDR2 is SAAADI. DNA of the CDR3: TGCGCCAGCAGACTAGCGGGGGGGAACACAGATACGCAGTATTTT. This translates into CASRLAGGNTDTQYF.

This clonotype occurred a few times. The chain has TRBV7-3 and TRBJ2-1; D could derive from TRBD1 or TRBD2 (5 bases each). The V end was cut by 1 base, the J end by 4 bases, with 11 bases between. Germline V gives CDR1 SGHTA, CDR2 FQGTGA. The CDR3 is 15 residues long. The CDR3 is CASSLRGTQYNEQFF. The CDR3 DNA reads as TGTGCCAGCAGCTTAAGGGGGACCCAATACAATGAGCAGTTCTTC.

The genes are TRBV11-2 and TRBJ1-1, with D possibly TRBD1 on 5 matching bases. Germline V lookup: CDR1 SGHAT, CDR2 FQNNGV. V lost 3 bases and J 4 bases, leaving 15 bases between the germline ends. CDR3 length equals 15 residues. The CDR3 protein is CASSFGAGGSTEAFF. CDR3 bases: TGTGCCAGCAGCTTCGGGGCCGGGGGGTCCACTGAAGCTTTCTTT.

The chain has TRBV14 and TRBJ2-5, with 8 bases matching TRBD2. The DNA end is a closer match to TRBJ2-7, so the J assignment may be wrong. Germline V CDR1 and CDR2: SGHDN, FVKESK. The CDR3 runs to 16 residues. CDR3 in DNA: TGTGCCAGCAGCCAGGCTAGCGGGTTAGGCTCCTACGAGCAGTACTTC. Translating it yields CASSQASGLGSYEQYF.

This clonotype was recorded at least ten times. The rearrangement joins TRBV7-6 to TRBJ2-5; D not resolved. Trimming cost V 4 bases and J 5 bases, with 14 bases left between them. The length of the CDR3 is 14 residues. Per germline, CDR1 SGHVS and CDR2 FNYEAQ. CDR3 DNA: TGTGCCAGCAGCTCGGTCCCCCCCGGGGAGACCCAGTACTTC. Its protein is CASSSVPPGETQYF. The full variable domain, with the rest looked up from reference TRBV7-6 and TRBJ2-5, is GAGVSQSPRYKVTKRGQDVALRCDPISGHVSLYWYRQALGQGPEFLTYFNYEAQQDKSGLPNDRFSAERPEGSISTLTIQRTEQRDSAMYRCASSSVPPGETQYFGPGTRLLVL.

This clonotype appeared a few times. The chain joins TRBV7-3 to TRBJ2-5, with no clear D. CDR3 size: 12 residues. The germline gives CDR1 SGHTA, CDR2 FQGTGA. Trimming removed 5 bases at V and 7 bases at J, with 11 bases between. The CDR3 spells CASSPDTGTQYF. The CDR3 nucleotides read TGTGCCAGCAGCCCCGACACGGGGACCCAGTACTTC.

This clonotype was counted between two and nine times. The J gene is TRBJ2-5, the V gene TRBV4-2; TRBD2 agrees at 9 bases. CDR1 is LGHNA, CDR2 YNFKEQ, per germline. With V trimmed by 1 base and J by 2 bases, 5 bases remained unmatched. The CDR3 consists of 16 residues. CDR3 residues: CASSQVTSGQQETQYF. The CDR3 DNA follows: TGTGCCAGCAGCCAAGTTACTAGCGGGCAACAAGAGACCCAGTACTTC.

This clonotype was detected only a few times. V gene TRBV6-5 combines with J gene TRBJ2-7; D is perhaps TRBD2 (5 bases). From germline, CDR1 is MNHEY and CDR2 SVGAGI. CDR3 length: 14 amino acids. V lost 4 bases, J lost 1 base, and 11 bases lay in between. CDR3 loop: CASSLGDFSYEQYF. The CDR3 DNA follows: TGTGCCAGCAGTTTGGGAGACTTTTCCTACGAGCAGTACTTC.

The J gene is TRBJ2-1, the V gene TRBV20-1; 10 positions agree with TRBD2. The CDR3 loop spans 13 amino acids. The germline V gene has CDR1 DFQATT and CDR2 SNEGSKA (reference sequence). CDR3 sequence: CSYSGGKYNEQFF. CDR3 DNA sequence: TGCAGCTATAGCGGGGGGAAATACAATGAGCAGTTCTTC.

The rearrangement uses TRBV20-1 and TRBJ2-2; D assignment may be TRBD1 or TRBD2 (5 bases each). The V gene lost 2 bases and the J gene lost 6 bases, with 16 bases spanning the gap. The CDR3 sequence is 15 residues long. Germline CDR1 DFQATT, CDR2 SNEGSKA (reference sequence). The CDR3 bases are TGCAGTGCTAGAAAGGGGACCCCTTTTGCCGGGGAGCTGTTTTTT. This translates into CSARKGTPFAGELFF.

The chain carries TRBV20-1 and TRBJ2-5; TRBD1 agrees at 7 bases. The junction had 5 bases not matched to a gene; V was cut back by 2 bases and J by 2 bases. CDR1 and CDR2 (germline): DFQATT, SNEGSKA (reference sequence). CDR3 size: 14 residues. The CDR3 region is CSARTVRGQETQYF. The DNA for the CDR3 is TGCAGTGCTAGAACGGTCAGGGGGCAAGAGACCCAGTACTTC.

The rearrangement joins TRBV20-1 to TRBJ2-5, with 11 bases fitting TRBD2. Germline values: CDR1 DFQATT, CDR2 SNEGSKA (reference sequence). The ends lost 0 bases at V and 4 bases at J; junction bases unmatched: 10. There are 17 residues in the CDR3. CDR3 loop: CSARDRRLAGGGETQYF. CDR3 in DNA: TGCAGTGCTAGAGATCGAAGGCTAGCGGGGGGAGGAGAGACCCAGTACTTC.